The 8 T cell receptor beta chains below come from one sample, sequenced in a study of T cell responses to AZD1222 COVID-19 vaccine. Produced via immunoSEQ multiplex PCR; TCRdb's table is partial and in-frame only. The data show roughly 170,000 clones, 94% seen once. The source was peripheral blood, collected 28 days after the second AZD1222 dose. All receptors derive from an adult who received the AZD1222 COVID-19 vaccine.

The chain couples TRBV19 to TRBJ2-2; the match to TRBD1 covers 8 bases. This CDR3 is 14 amino acids long. The V gene end was trimmed by 4 bases and the J gene end by 3 bases; junction bases not matched to a gene: 1. CDR1 and CDR2 from the germline V gene are LNHDA and SQIVND (reference sequence). The CDR3: CASSNRGDTGELFF. CDR3 sequence (DNA): TGTGCCAGTAGTAACAGGGGGGACACCGGGGAGCTGTTTTTT.

This rearrangement joins TRBV6-1 to TRBJ2-1; 7 bases match TRBD1. This CDR3 is built from 18 residues. Trimming removed 1 base from V and 9 bases from J; junction bases left unmatched: 18. Germline loops: CDR1 MNHNS, CDR2 SASEGT. As DNA, the CDR3 is TGTGCCAGCAGTGAAGTTCTATTTACAGGGGTCGGATTGAGTGAGCAGTTCTTC. Protein sequence: CASSEVLFTGVGLSEQFF.

V is TRBV7-2 and J is TRBJ1-2; weak D call: TRBD1 (6 bases). The CDR3 consists of 16 residues. The germline V gene has CDR1 SGHTA and CDR2 FQGNSA. Trimming pared 3 bases from V and 5 bases from J, leaving 19 bases between. CDR3 amino acids: CASSFRLRTEKYGYTF. CDR3 nucleotide sequence: TGTGCCAGCAGCTTTCGGCTACGGACAGAGAAATATGGCTACACCTTC.

V and J are TRBV19 and TRBJ2-2, with TRBD2 matching 11 bases. CDR3 size: 22 residues. CDR1 and CDR2 from the germline V gene are LNHDA and SQIVND (reference sequence). The J segment lost 6 bases and the V segment lost 8 bases, leaving 29 bases of the junction unmatched. This chain's CDR3 is CASGTDAGGAASGRISPGELFF. The CDR3 DNA is TGTGCCAGTGGGACGGATGCCGGAGGGGCGGCTAGCGGGAGGATTAGTCCCGGGGAGCTGTTTTTT.

V gene TRBV7-9 combines with J gene TRBJ2-7; the match to TRBD1 covers 8 bases. V lost 6 bases, J lost 12 bases, and 10 bases stayed unmatched. The CDR3 covers 12 residues. Germline V gene data show CDR1 as SEHNR and CDR2 as FQNEAQ (reference sequence). The DNA for the CDR3 is TGTGCCAGCAGTGGGACAGGATACCTTGCGTACTTC. Its translation: CASSGTGYLAYF.

This sequence joins TRBV19 and TRBJ1-1; D not resolved. Trimming removed 1 base from V and 6 bases from J, with 12 bases in between. Germline CDR1 and CDR2: LNHDA and SQIVND (reference sequence). This CDR3 has 14 residues. The CDR3 loop reads CASSIAAALAEAFF. The CDR3 nucleotides read TGTGCCAGTAGTATAGCCGCGGCTCTGGCTGAAGCTTTCTTT.

This chain uses TRBV5-6 with TRBJ1-1, with D uncertain. Germline V lookup: CDR1 SGHDT, CDR2 YYEEEE. There are 16 residues in the CDR3. With 4 bases removed from V and 2 bases from J, the gap between germline ends came to 18 bases. For the CDR3, the DNA is TGTGCCAGCAGCCTACGGACGTGGGATGTTAACACTGAAGCTTTCTTT. It yields the protein CASSLRTWDVNTEAFF.

The chain employs TRBV6-6 and TRBJ1-4, with TRBD1 matching over 7 bases. The germline V gene encodes CDR1 MNHNY and CDR2 SVGAGI (reference sequence). The CDR3 spans 16 residues. V shed 2 bases and J 0 bases; nucleotides not matched to a gene: 3. The CDR3 DNA reads TGTGCCAGCAGTTACCCCCAGGGGGCAACTAATGAAAAACTGTTTTTT. Protein sequence: CASSYPQGATNEKLFF.